This is a list of T cell receptor beta chains from one sample in a study of radiotherapy plus CTLA-4 blockade in lung cancer. Clones were sequenced by immunoSEQ multiplex PCR, and TCRdb holds only the in-frame ones, with some missing. The sample records tens of thousands of clones, 88% being singletons. The sequences come from peripheral blood, collected from a patient treated with radiotherapy plus ipilimumab. The receptors originated from a human donor with non-small cell lung cancer whose response to radiotherapy plus ipilimumab could not be evaluated. CDR3s leave out the opening cysteine and the closing phenylalanine or tryptophan. Fields, in order: V gene, CDR3 length, D gene, CDR3 protein. D genes are given only for firm matches.

V: TRBV7-2
length: 15
D: -
CDR3: ASSLVGATHGKNIQY

V: TRBV18
length: 11
D: TRBD1
CDR3: ASEGQGRTEAF

V: TRBV2
length: 8
D: -
CDR3: ASKRAYQF

V: TRBV29-1
length: 15
D: TRBD1
CDR3: SVEQDRGRSYQETQY

V: TRBV5-1
length: 11
D: -
CDR3: ASSRGGATEAF

V: TRBV4-3
length: 15
D: TRBD2
CDR3: ASSPRSSGTNTGELF

V: TRBV11-2
length: 13
D: -
CDR3: ASSSRAGSPTKQY

V: TRBV18
length: 13
D: -
CDR3: ASSPIPSSTDTQY

V: TRBV11-2
length: 13
D: -
CDR3: ASSLNGQPSYEQY

V: TRBV9
length: 12
D: TRBD1
CDR3: ASSPRQGGLLAF

V: TRBV5-4
length: 14
D: -
CDR3: ASSPGGSRTNEKLF

V: TRBV5-1
length: 17
D: TRBD2
CDR3: ASSKPGTASGRDYNEQF

V: TRBV5-1
length: 13
D: TRBD1
CDR3: ASSPGQASTDTQY

V: TRBV5-4
length: 14
D: -
CDR3: ASSSLTTRSTGELF

V: TRBV7-9
length: 9
D: -
CDR3: AMGHGTEAF

V: TRBV7-8
length: 14
D: -
CDR3: ASSLAGVRGQTEAF

V: TRBV11-2
length: 14
D: TRBD2
CDR3: ASSSQLAGATGELF

V: TRBV19
length: 12
D: -
CDR3: ASSTGLANEKLF

V: TRBV11-2
length: 12
D: TRBD1
CDR3: ASSPDRVHQPQH

V: TRBV15
length: 12
D: TRBD2
CDR3: ATSRAGGPGEQY

V: TRBV7-2
length: 10
D: -
CDR3: ASSLDHGEQY

V: TRBV7-8
length: 11
D: -
CDR3: ASSTGRAYEQY

V: TRBV5-4
length: 14
D: -
CDR3: ASSLVGGASTGQLF

V: TRBV18
length: 13
D: TRBD1
CDR3: ASSFGTGGEDGYT

V: TRBV6-4
length: 16
D: TRBD2
CDR3: ASSDPGRGLAAPNEQF

V: TRBV6-5
length: 11
D: TRBD1
CDR3: ASTDRANYGYT

V: TRBV7-9
length: 12
D: -
CDR3: ASSFDGGQETQY

V: TRBV5-6
length: 14
D: TRBD1
CDR3: ASSGDRGRPYNEQF

V: TRBV6-1
length: 13
D: TRBD1
CDR3: ASSLGQALRGALH

V: TRBV21-1
length: 16
D: -
CDR3: ASSNLETGSGVQETQY

V: TRBV30
length: 10
D: TRBD1
CDR3: AWSQGDYGYT

V: TRBV11-2
length: 11
D: TRBD1
CDR3: ASSPTDRDEQY

V: TRBV10-2
length: 14
D: TRBD2
CDR3: ASAWSGGTKSYEQY

V: TRBV5-8
length: 15
D: TRBD2
CDR3: ASSPRGTSGRIYEQF

V: TRBV11-2
length: 11
D: -
CDR3: ASSPGQTYEQY

V: TRBV19
length: 13
D: TRBD1
CDR3: ASSIGTALNTEAF

V: TRBV30
length: 11
D: -
CDR3: ALNRQQNTEAF

V: TRBV7-2
length: 13
D: TRBD1
CDR3: ASSLGGQGVHEQY

V: TRBV7-6
length: 14
D: TRBD1
CDR3: ASSLGGQGATGELF

V: TRBV6-5
length: 11
D: -
CDR3: ASSYGRQREQF

V: TRBV5-6
length: 13
D: -
CDR3: ASSPNWGLGNEQF